Listed here are 21 T cell receptor beta chains from one sample, sequenced in a study of shared clonotypes between healthy human individuals. Generated by immunoSEQ multiplex PCR, the TCRdb table keeps only in-frame clones and is missing some. The sample records under 2,500,000 clones, roughly 95% being singletons. Input material: naive CD4+ T cells sorted from blood. Specified subset: CD45RA+ positively selected. The receptors shown here come from a man aged 18 to 30 in good health.

J is TRBJ1-1 and V is TRBV4-1; tentative D call: TRBD1 (6 bases). V lost 0 bases and J 0 bases, leaving 11 bases between the germline ends. Germline loops: CDR1 MGHRA, CDR2 YSYEKL. The CDR3 is 16 amino acids. CDR3 sequence: CASSQDYGQLNTEAFF. In DNA form, the CDR3 reads TGCGCCAGCAGCCAAGATTACGGACAGTTGAACACTGAAGCTTTCTTT.

Only one count was recorded for this clone. The junction and the germline gene differ at one end; a read error may be behind it. The chain combines TRBV6-1 with TRBJ1-2, with 10 bases matching TRBD1. Germline-derived CDR1 and CDR2 are MNHNS and SASEGT. This CDR3 region has 14 residues. The CDR3 protein is CASSEGQGVEGYTF. The CDR3 nucleotides read TGTGCCAGCAGCGAAGGACAGGGGGTAGAAGGCTACACCTTC.

The chain links TRBV29-1 to TRBJ1-2; D is unclear. The CDR3 is 12 residues long. V gave up 6 bases and J gave up 1 base, with 9 bases separating them. CDR1 is SQVTM and CDR2 is ANQGSEA in the germline V gene. The CDR3 DNA reads as TGCAGCGTATCCCGGGATAACTATGGCTACACCTTC. This translates into CSVSRDNYGYTF.

The rearrangement links TRBV28 to TRBJ2-3; D possibly uses TRBD1 or TRBD2 (6 bases each). In germline, CDR1 is MDHEN, CDR2 SYDVKM. With 2 bases removed from V and 6 bases from J, the gap between germline ends came to 15 bases. CDR3 length: 15 residues. The CDR3 sequence: CASSLGGGLVDTQYF. CDR3 sequence (DNA): TGTGCCAGCAGTTTAGGTGGGGGGCTTGTCGATACGCAGTATTTT.

This chain joins TRBV18 and TRBJ1-2, with D unclear. The CDR3 consists of 14 residues. V gave up 1 base and J gave up 2 bases, with 8 bases separating them. CDR1 KGHSH and CDR2 LQKENI come from the germline V gene. The CDR3 loop is CASSPLAENYGYTF. CDR3 sequence (DNA): TGTGCCAGCTCACCACTTGCAGAGAACTATGGCTACACCTTC.

V usage is TRBV4-1 and J usage is TRBJ1-2; D remains ambiguous. Germline CDR1 is MGHRA and CDR2 is YSYEKL. The ends were cut back, 0 bases at V and 5 bases at J, with 28 bases in the middle. The CDR3 runs to 20 residues. CDR3 in DNA: TGCGCCAGCAGCCAAGAGAGGACTGCGGAAAAGCTCAAAGGTCGATATGGCTACACCTTC. Translation gives CASSQERTAEKLKGRYGYTF.

The chain recombines TRBV2 with TRBJ1-1, with D hard to call. From germline, CDR1 is SNHLY and CDR2 FYNNEI. The V and J ends lost 6 bases and 1 base respectively, with 15 bases between them. The CDR3 loop spans 15 amino acids. The CDR3 DNA follows: TGTGCCAGCAGAGTCGTGGGGATGGGGAACACTGAAGCTTTCTTT. It encodes CASRVVGMGNTEAFF.

The rearrangement links TRBV14 to TRBJ1-5; D gene uncertain. Looked up from germline, CDR1 is SGHDN and CDR2 is FVKESK. V shed 2 bases and J shed 4 bases, with 6 bases lying between them. The CDR3 extends over 13 amino acids. CDR3 protein: CASSQNMNQPQHF. The CDR3 DNA is TGTGCCAGCAGCCAAAACATGAATCAGCCCCAGCATTTT.

Only one count was recorded for this clone. The V gene is TRBV19, the J gene TRBJ1-1; 9 nucleotides align to TRBD1. Germline CDR1 is LNHDA and CDR2 is SQIVND (reference sequence). This CDR3 comprises 15 residues. V was clipped by 5 bases and J by 10 bases; unmatched bases: 14. This CDR3 is CASSVTTKDRGGAFF. As DNA, the CDR3 is TGTGCCAGTAGTGTGACGACAAAAGACAGGGGGGGAGCTTTCTTT.

J is TRBJ1-5 and V is TRBV6-5, with D unresolved. The CDR3 totals 12 residues. The V gene lost 6 bases and the J gene lost 3 bases, with 6 bases spanning the gap. Germline lookup yields CDR1 MNHEY and CDR2 SVGAGI. CDR3 loop: CASSRANQPQHF. The CDR3 DNA follows: TGTGCCAGCAGCCGTGCCAATCAGCCCCAGCATTTT.

The chain carries TRBV19 and TRBJ1-2, with TRBD1 identical over 7 bases. Germline CDR1 reads LNHDA; CDR2 reads SQIVND (reference sequence). The length of the CDR3 is 15 residues. With V trimmed by 5 bases and J by 7 bases, 13 bases remained unmatched. CDR3 DNA sequence: TGTGCCAGTAGTTCTCAGGGACAGTCGATTGGTGGCTACACCTTC. Encoded protein: CASSSQGQSIGGYTF.

The gene calls are TRBV28 and TRBJ2-4; perhaps TRBD1 as D (6 bases). V dropped 4 bases and J dropped 0 bases, with 16 bases sitting between them. Per germline, CDR1 MDHEN and CDR2 SYDVKM. CDR3 length: 17 amino acids. For the CDR3, the DNA is TGTGCCAGCAGTTCAACAAGGGGACACCTAGCCAAAAACATTCAGTACTTC. Its translation is CASSSTRGHLAKNIQYF.

The chain joins TRBV5-3 to TRBJ1-6; no reliable D call. TRBV5-3 is an ORF, with its function uncertain. Between the trimmed V and J ends, which lost 4 bases and 4 bases, there was a span of 24 bases. CDR3 length: 19 amino acids. The CDR3: CARSPPASTILEYNSPLHF. DNA for the CDR3: TGTGCCAGAAGCCCCCCCGCGTCCACGATCCTTGAGTATAATTCACCCCTCCACTTT.

The rearrangement links TRBV11-2 to TRBJ2-5; D ambiguous. Per germline, CDR1 SGHAT and CDR2 FQNNGV. This CDR3 spans 11 amino acids. The germline V and J ends were trimmed by 4 bases and 5 bases, with 5 bases remaining between them. The CDR3 is CASSYKETQYF. The CDR3 DNA sequence: TGTGCCAGCAGCTATAAGGAGACCCAGTACTTC.

The genes are TRBV11-2 and TRBJ2-5; a possible D gene is TRBD1 (6 bases). This CDR3 region has 13 residues. The V end lost 2 bases, the J end lost 5 bases, and 9 bases lay between the germline ends. The germline gives CDR1 SGHAT, CDR2 FQNNGV. The CDR3 loop reads CASSLRGTETQYF. The CDR3 DNA reads TGTGCCAGCAGCTTAAGGGGGACGGAGACCCAGTACTTC.

As to this clone: The identical CDR3 is also encoded by other nucleotide sequences in the sample. This chain uses TRBV30 with TRBJ1-2; maybe TRBD1 (5 bases). The V end lost 4 bases, the J end lost 2 bases, and 11 bases lay between the germline ends. Germline-derived CDR1 and CDR2 are GTSNPN and SVGIG (reference sequence). This CDR3 has 13 residues. In DNA, the CDR3 is TGTGCCTGGACCCTGGGGGGAAACTATGGCTACACCTTC. Protein product: CAWTLGGNYGYTF.

The V call is TRBV5-1, the J call TRBJ2-5; D is ambiguous. V was trimmed by 4 bases and J by 0 bases, leaving 7 bases between them. Germline V CDR1 and CDR2: SGHRS, YFSETQ. The CDR3 length is 13 residues. The CDR3 nucleotides are TGCGCCAGCAGCAGGATGGACCAAGAGACCCAGTACTTC. Protein product: CASSRMDQETQYF.

The V and J genes are TRBV6-5 and TRBJ1-2; 7 bases are a match to TRBD1. Trimming at V came to 6 bases and at J to 4 bases, leaving 8 bases not matched to a gene. CDR3 length: 14 amino acids. From germline, CDR1 is MNHEY and CDR2 SVGAGI. The CDR3 coding sequence is TGTGCCAGCAGCCGGGACAGTCTTCCCTATGGCTACACCTTC. Protein sequence: CASSRDSLPYGYTF.

The J gene is TRBJ1-1, the V gene TRBV7-2, with D unclear. CDR1 and CDR2 (germline): SGHTA, FQGNSA. The CDR3 has 14 residues. Trimming left V 1 base short and J 1 base short, with 7 bases between. The CDR3 loop is CASSLVGPNTEAFF. Written as DNA, the CDR3 is TGTGCCAGCAGCTTAGTTGGCCCGAACACTGAAGCTTTCTTT.

This clone was detected only once. The chain carries TRBV7-2 and TRBJ1-5; no firm D call. V lost 2 bases and J 3 bases, leaving 5 bases between the germline ends. The germline gives CDR1 SGHTA, CDR2 FQGNSA. CDR3 length: 13 residues. The CDR3 spells CASSLLYNQPQHF. As DNA, the CDR3 is TGTGCCAGCAGCTTATTATACAATCAGCCCCAGCATTTT.

The chain recombines TRBV30 with TRBJ1-5, with a possible D match to TRBD1 (5 bases). The length of the CDR3 is 14 residues. The V and J ends lost 2 bases and 2 bases respectively, with 10 bases between them. The germline V gene encodes CDR1 GTSNPN and CDR2 SVGIG (reference sequence). CDR3 in amino acids: CAWSRDVGNQPQHF. The CDR3 nucleotides read TGTGCCTGGAGTAGGGACGTTGGCAATCAGCCCCAGCATTTT.